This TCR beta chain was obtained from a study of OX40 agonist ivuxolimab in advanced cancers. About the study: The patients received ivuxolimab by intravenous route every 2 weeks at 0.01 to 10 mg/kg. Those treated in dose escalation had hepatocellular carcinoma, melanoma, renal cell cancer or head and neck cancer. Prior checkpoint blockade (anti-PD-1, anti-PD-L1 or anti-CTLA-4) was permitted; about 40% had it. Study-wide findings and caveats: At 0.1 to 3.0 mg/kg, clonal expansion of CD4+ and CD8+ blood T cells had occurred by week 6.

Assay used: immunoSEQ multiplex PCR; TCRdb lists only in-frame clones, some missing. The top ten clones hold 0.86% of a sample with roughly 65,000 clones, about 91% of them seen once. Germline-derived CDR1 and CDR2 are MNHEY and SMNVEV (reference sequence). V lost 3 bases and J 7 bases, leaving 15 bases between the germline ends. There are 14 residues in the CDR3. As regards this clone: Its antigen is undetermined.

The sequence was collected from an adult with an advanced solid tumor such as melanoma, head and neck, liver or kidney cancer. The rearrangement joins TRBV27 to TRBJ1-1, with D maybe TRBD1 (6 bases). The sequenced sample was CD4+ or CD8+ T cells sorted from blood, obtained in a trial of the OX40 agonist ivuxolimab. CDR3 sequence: CASSLYRAGGEAFF. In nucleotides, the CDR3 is TGTGCCAGCAGTTTGTACAGGGCGGGCGGTGAAGCTTTCTTT.